This T cell receptor beta chain was profiled in a study of blood T cell repertoires in COVID-19. About the research overall: Specimens from acute and convalescent COVID-19 originated in the United States, Italy and Spain. The cDNA or gDNA used as material had been derived from T cells, B-cell-depleted T cells, or PBMCs.

The CDR3 covers 16 residues. With V trimmed by 1 base and J by 10 bases, 9 bases remained unmatched. The germline CDR1 and CDR2 sequences are SGHRS and YFSETQ. Across 24 US areas, participants ranged in age from 18 to 89 years. In the study's own analysis: Reference gene primer amplification in the assay estimated nucleated cell counts. Sequencing was performed with immunoSEQ multiplex PCR; in TCRdb, only in-frame clones are kept and a portion is missing. V and J calls and clone size come straight from that table; D and trimming were deduced from the DNA. The profile shows some 190,000 clones, roughly 84% of them singletons.

This chain links TRBV5-1 with TRBJ2-2, with TRBD1 matching over 11 bases. Source material: PBMCs or T cells enriched from blood (not recorded which). The sequence derives from a woman in her 30s who had recovered from COVID-19. The CDR3 is CASSLQTGTGGKELFF. For the CDR3, the DNA is TGCGCCAGCAGCTTGCAAACCGGGACAGGGGGAAAGGAGCTGTTTTTT.